Each of the 14 T cell receptor beta chains below was sequenced from the same sample in a study of control samples from healthy donors and cancer patients. Clones were read by immunoSEQ multiplex PCR, and TCRdb kept only the in-frame ones, dropping some. Of about 65,000 clones listed, approximately 90% were seen once; the top ten hold 0.95% to 1.5%. Sequencing was performed on PBMCs. These receptors originate from a woman in her forties or fifties with colorectal cancer.

The chain links TRBV2 to TRBJ2-7; TRBD2 is a possible D gene (7 bases). Deletions cut 8 bases from V and 2 bases from J, with 25 bases between. Per germline, CDR1 SNHLY and CDR2 FYNNEI. This CDR3 is 17 amino acids long. The CDR3 nucleotides are TGTGCCAGCTTCGCGTCAACATTGGGGGGGCCAGCCTACGAGCAGTACTTC. It codes for CASFASTLGGPAYEQYF.

The J gene is TRBJ1-2, the V gene TRBV5-4; possibly TRBD1 for D (5 bases). Trimming left V 2 bases short and J 6 bases short, with 8 bases between. The CDR3 has 12 amino acids. Germline V gives CDR1 SGHNT, CDR2 YYREEE (reference sequence). The CDR3 protein is CASSFLDNGYTF. DNA of the CDR3: TGTGCCAGCAGCTTCCTGGACAATGGCTACACCTTC.

This rearrangement joins TRBV2 to TRBJ2-5, with 10 bases identical to TRBD2. Germline CDR1 is SNHLY and CDR2 is FYNNEI. This CDR3 contains 16 residues. V trimming: 11 bases; J trimming: 4 bases; junction bases outside the gene matches: 16. The CDR3 nucleotides are TGTGCCTCAAGTGCACTAGCGGGGTTAGTGGGAGAGACCCAGTACTTC. This codes for CASSALAGLVGETQYF.

V and J are TRBV5-6 and TRBJ2-6, with D uncertain. V lost 6 bases to trimming and J lost 0 bases, with 10 bases between them. The CDR3 is made up of 15 amino acids. Germline V CDR1 and CDR2: SGHDT, YYEEEE. CDR3 nucleotides: TGTGCCAGCACGGAGACCACCTCTGGGGCCAACGTCCTGACTTTC. Residues: CASTETTSGANVLTF. The full variable domain, completed using reference TRBV5-6 and TRBJ2-6, is DAGVTQSPTHLIKTRGQQVTLRCSPKSGHDTVSWYQQALGQGPQFIFQYYEEEERQRGNFPDRFSGHQFPNYSSELNVNALLLGDSALYLCASTETTSGANVLTFGAGSRLTVL.

This sequence joins TRBV5-4 and TRBJ1-5; D perhaps matches TRBD1 (5 bases). V lost 1 base and J lost 5, with 7 bases in between. The CDR3 is made up of 13 amino acids. In germline, CDR1 is SGHNT, CDR2 YYREEE (reference sequence). CDR3 sequence (DNA): TGTGCCAGCAGCTTGTGGGGGGATCAGCCCCAGCATTTT. Encoded protein: CASSLWGDQPQHF. Full variable domain (missing parts from reference TRBV5-4 and TRBJ1-5): ETGVTQSPTHLIKTRGQQVTLRCSSQSGHNTVSWYQQALGQGPQFIFQYYREEENGRGNFPPRFSGLQFPNYSSELNVNALELDDSALYLCASSLWGDQPQHFGDGTRLSIL.

This clone is a singleton in its sample. The gene calls are TRBV5-8 and TRBJ1-2, with 9 bases fitting TRBD1. Per the germline V gene, CDR1 is SGHTS and CDR2 is YDEGEE. The ends lost 4 bases at V and 8 bases at J; junction bases unmatched: 18. This CDR3 region has 17 residues. In DNA, the CDR3 is TGTGCCAGCAGCCTTCGGGGGACAGGGTCGTCGTGGAGCGGCTACACCTTC. Its protein is CASSLRGTGSSWSGYTF.

The V gene is TRBV29-1, the J gene TRBJ2-3; D remains unclear. Per the germline V gene, CDR1 is SQVTM and CDR2 is ANQGSEA. Trimming pared 2 bases from V and 0 bases from J, leaving 6 bases between. CDR3 length: 13 amino acids. Here the CDR3 DNA reads TGCAGCGTTGAAACGGACAGCACAGATACGCAGTATTTT. It codes for CSVETDSTDTQYF.

Points on this clone: One end of the junction fails to match germline, which may point to a read error. This chain joins TRBV5-1 and TRBJ2-3; 10 nucleotides match TRBD2. This CDR3 has 16 amino acids. The V gene's germline CDR1 is SGHRS and CDR2 YFSETQ. The chain's CDR3 is CARSGGGGGPTDTQYF. CDR3 in DNA: TGCGCCCGCAGCGGGGGGGGCGGGGGGCCCACAGATACGCAGTATTTT.

V is TRBV28 and J is TRBJ2-7; 7 bases are shared with TRBD1. This CDR3 has 14 amino acids. Trimming took 4 bases from V and 6 from J; bases not matched to a gene: 9. CDR1 and CDR2 from the germline V gene are MDHEN and SYDVKM. CDR3 in amino acids: CASSSPGGSGEQYF. In nucleotides, the CDR3 is TGTGCCAGCAGTTCCCCAGGGGGTTCGGGCGAGCAGTACTTC.

CDR3 amino acids: CASSPPLSVQETQYF. CDR3 nucleotide sequence: TGTGCCAGCTCACCACCGCTTTCCGTTCAAGAGACCCAGTACTTC. The chain carries TRBV18 and TRBJ2-5; D unresolved. V shed 0 bases and J shed 2 bases, with 10 bases lying between them. Germline loops: CDR1 KGHSH, CDR2 LQKENI. The CDR3 has 15 residues.

This clone appeared once. This rearrangement joins TRBV2 to TRBJ2-7; perhaps D is TRBD1 or TRBD2 (6 bases each). This CDR3 has 17 residues. Looked up from germline, CDR1 is SNHLY and CDR2 is FYNNEI. V lost 4 bases and J lost 2, with 21 bases in between. In DNA form, the CDR3 reads TGTGCCAGCAGTGCCCCCGTGGGGGGCGCGTTCCCCTACGAGCAGTACTTC. Its translation: CASSAPVGGAFPYEQYF.

This chain connects TRBV7-9 to TRBJ2-2; D is ambiguous. The CDR3 totals 14 residues. Germline lookup yields CDR1 SEHNR and CDR2 FQNEAQ (reference sequence). The V end was cut by 9 bases, the J end by 1 base, with 12 bases between. In nucleotides, the CDR3 is TGTGCCAGTAGAGCAGACAAGAACACCGGGGAGCTGTTTTTT. It codes for CASRADKNTGELFF.

J is TRBJ1-5 and V is TRBV19; D remains unclear. The V end lost 1 base, the J end lost 7 bases, and 5 bases lay between the germline ends. Germline V lookup: CDR1 LNHDA, CDR2 SQIVND (reference sequence). The CDR3 runs to 12 residues. The DNA of the CDR3 is TGTGCCAGTAGTATAGCTGGGCAGCCCCAGCATTTT. This codes for CASSIAGQPQHF.

The genes are TRBV2 and TRBJ1-1; 7 nucleotides line up with TRBD1. CDR1 is SNHLY, CDR2 FYNNEI, per germline. J was trimmed by 2 bases and V by 6 bases; bases with no gene match: 3. The CDR3 runs 13 residues. The CDR3 is CASSRQGNTEAFF. CDR3 nucleotides: TGTGCCAGCAGCCGACAGGGTAACACTGAAGCTTTCTTT.